These 6 T cell receptor beta chains originate from one sample sequenced in a study of response to subunit inactivated influenza vaccine. Via MiXCR, TCRdb re-called the RT-PCR reads, giving one row per CDR3 protein. The data show around 480,000 distinct CDR3 sequences, with approximately 15% seen just once and 3% held by the top ten. The material sequenced was CD4+ T cells sorted from PBMCs, taken about 24 months after vaccination. The receptors derive from a man between 50 and 69 years old who received an inactivated influenza vaccine.

This chain connects TRBV20-1 to TRBJ1-1; D gene unclear. The CDR3 extends over 13 amino acids. Germline CDR1 DFQATT, CDR2 SNEGSKA (reference sequence). V lost 0 bases and J lost 4, with 9 bases in between. In nucleotides, the CDR3 is TGCAGTGCTAGAGACCTCATGAGCACTGAAGCTTTCTTT. Its protein product is CSARDLMSTEAFF.

This clonotype was detected only a few times. The chain uses TRBV20-1 and TRBJ2-3; 15 bases are shared with TRBD2. Germline V gene sequence: CDR1 DFQATT, CDR2 SNEGSKA (reference sequence). V dropped 5 bases and J dropped 4; count of bases not matched to a gene: 10. The CDR3 spans 17 residues. CDR3 DNA sequence: TGCAGTGCTGCAGGACTAGCGGGAGGGCAACCCGCAGATACGCAGTATTTT. This codes for CSAAGLAGGQPADTQYF.

In its sample, this clonotype was seen a few times. The J gene is TRBJ2-3, the V gene TRBV5-4; D perhaps matches TRBD2 (6 bases). The CDR3 is 14 residues long. V was shortened by 4 bases and J by 5 bases, with 14 bases between the two germline ends. CDR1 is SGHNT and CDR2 is YYREEE in the germline V gene (reference sequence). The CDR3 region is CASSVRGLQDTQYF. The CDR3 DNA is TGTGCCAGCAGCGTACGGGGGTTGCAAGATACGCAGTATTTT.

This clonotype was recorded only once. V gene TRBV12-3 or TRBV12-4 combines with J gene TRBJ1-2; D perhaps matches TRBD1 (5 bases). This CDR3 comprises 16 residues. The germline V and J ends were trimmed by 3 bases and 4 bases, with 18 bases remaining between them. CDR3 sequence: CASSLGHGRRGYGYTF. CDR3 DNA: TGTGCCAGCAGTTTGGGGCATGGCAGGAGGGGCTATGGCTACACCTTC.

The CDR3 nucleotides are TGCAGCGGAAGGAAATACCGGGACACAAAAGAGACCCAGTACTTC. Protein: CSGRKYRDTKETQYF. The rearrangement links TRBV29-1 to TRBJ2-5; possibly TRBD1 for D (6 bases). Germline V gene sequence: CDR1 SQVTM, CDR2 ANQGSEA. Trimming cost V 7 bases and J 3 bases, with 21 bases left between them. The CDR3 length is 15 residues.

The chain has TRBV5-1 and TRBJ2-3, with TRBD2 matching 13 bases. Germline loops: CDR1 SGHRS, CDR2 YFSETQ. V lost 4 bases and J lost 4; bases outside the gene matches: 9. CDR3 length: 17 residues. CDR3 sequence reads: CASSPVWTSGGPDTQYF. The DNA of the CDR3 is TGCGCCAGCAGCCCCGTATGGACTAGCGGGGGACCAGATACGCAGTATTTT. Full variable domain (outside the CDR3, taken from reference TRBV5-1 and TRBJ2-3): KAGVTQTPRYLIKTRGQQVTLSCSPISGHRSVSWYQQTPGQGLQFLFEYFSETQRNKGNFPGRFSGRQFSNSRSEMNVSTLELGDSALYLCASSPVWTSGGPDTQYFGPGTRLTVL.